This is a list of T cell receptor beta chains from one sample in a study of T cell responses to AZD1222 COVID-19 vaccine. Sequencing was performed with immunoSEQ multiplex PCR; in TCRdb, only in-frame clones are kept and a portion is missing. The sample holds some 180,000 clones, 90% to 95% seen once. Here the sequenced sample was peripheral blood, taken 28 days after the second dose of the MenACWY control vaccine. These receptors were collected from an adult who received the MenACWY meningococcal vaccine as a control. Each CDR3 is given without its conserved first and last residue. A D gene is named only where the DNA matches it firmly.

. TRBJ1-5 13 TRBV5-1 ASSVDGNSNQPQH
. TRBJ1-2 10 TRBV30 AWSARGYGYT
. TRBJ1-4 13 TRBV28 ASKGTGTSAEKLF
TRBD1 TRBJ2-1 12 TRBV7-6 ASTPGQGSHEQF
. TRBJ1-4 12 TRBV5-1 ASSFGRVSEKLF
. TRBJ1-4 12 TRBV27 ASSWSGPNEKLF
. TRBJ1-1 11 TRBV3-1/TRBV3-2 ASSPHGNTEAF
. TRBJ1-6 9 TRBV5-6 ASSDSSPLH
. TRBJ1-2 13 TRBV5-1 ASSFGAGEDYGYT
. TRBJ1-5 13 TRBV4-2 ASSQQDKSNQPQH
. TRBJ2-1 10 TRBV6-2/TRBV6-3 ASSPTGVEQF
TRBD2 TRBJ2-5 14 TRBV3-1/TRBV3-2 ASSQASGGALETQY
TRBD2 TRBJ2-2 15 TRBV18 ASSPNRAGANTGELF
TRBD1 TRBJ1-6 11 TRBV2 ASSGQGGSPLH
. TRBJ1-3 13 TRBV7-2 ASSFGRTRGNTIY
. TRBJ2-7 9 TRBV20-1 SAKGGIEQY
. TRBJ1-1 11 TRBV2 ASRVDGNTEAF
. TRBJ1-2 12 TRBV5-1 ASSVAGEGYGYT
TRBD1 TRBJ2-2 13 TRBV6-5 ASSSGTGNTGELF
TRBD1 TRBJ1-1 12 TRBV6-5 ASQFDRGYTEAF
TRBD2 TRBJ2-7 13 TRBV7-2 ASRRPTSGVYEQY
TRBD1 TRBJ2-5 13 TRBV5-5 ASSLVTGQQETQY
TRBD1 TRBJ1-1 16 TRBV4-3 ASSQEAGTDELNTEAF
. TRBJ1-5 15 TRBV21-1 ASSTSRESGGNQPQH
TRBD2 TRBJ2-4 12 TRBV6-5 ASATSGARDIQY
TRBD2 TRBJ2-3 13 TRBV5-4 ASSLTGGSTDTQY
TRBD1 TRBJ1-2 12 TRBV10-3 AISEPGAGGGYT
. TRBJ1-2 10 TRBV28 ASGETAHGYT
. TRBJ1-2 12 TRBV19 ASSIGQPRAGYT
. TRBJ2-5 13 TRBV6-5 ASSYHRKGQETQY
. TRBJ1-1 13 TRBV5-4 ASTRRNRENTEAF